Each of the 18 T cell receptor beta chains below was sequenced from the same sample in a study of T cell responses to AZD1222 COVID-19 vaccine. TCRdb keeps only in-frame clones here, not all; method: immunoSEQ multiplex PCR. Seen here are some 150,000 clones, 94% observed once, and the top ten hold roughly 1.3%. Material: peripheral blood, obtained on day 0 of AZD1222 vaccination. These receptors were collected from an adult in good health.

This rearrangement joins TRBV28 to TRBJ2-6; no definite D call. The germline V gene has CDR1 MDHEN and CDR2 SYDVKM. Trimming pared 11 bases from V and 4 bases from J, leaving 9 bases between. The CDR3 runs 12 residues. CDR3 coding DNA: TGTGCCGGCTCCCGCGGGGCCAACGTCCTGACTTTC. Its protein product is CAGSRGANVLTF. Combining the CDR3 with reference TRBV28 and TRBJ2-6 gives the whole variable domain DVKVTQSSRYLVKRTGEKVFLECVQDMDHENMFWYRQDPGLGLRLIYFSYDVKMKEKGDIPEGYSVSREKKERFSLILESASTNQTSMYLCAGSRGANVLTFGAGSRLTVL.

The V call is TRBV12-3 or TRBV12-4, the J call TRBJ2-1, with D possibly being TRBD2 (6 bases). V shed 5 bases and J shed 7 bases, with 12 bases lying between them. There are 13 residues in the CDR3. The CDR3 sequence: CASSPGTSNEQFF. Written as DNA, the CDR3 is TGTGCCAGCAGTCCCGGGACTTCGAATGAGCAGTTCTTC.

This chain uses TRBV28 with TRBJ2-5; possible D gene TRBD2, 6 bases. V gave up 3 bases and J gave up 11 bases, with 19 bases separating them. The CDR3 totals 14 residues. Looked up from germline, CDR1 is MDHEN and CDR2 is SYDVKM. The CDR3 spells CASSFGRGTLIQYF. The DNA for the CDR3 is TGTGCCAGCAGTTTTGGACGGGGGACCCTAATACAGTACTTC.

In this sample, this clone turned up once. The V gene is TRBV19, the J gene TRBJ1-5; 7 bases map to TRBD1. This CDR3 region has 15 residues. From germline, CDR1 is LNHDA and CDR2 SQIVND (reference sequence). The J segment lost 4 bases and the V segment lost 0 bases, leaving 3 bases of the junction unmatched. CDR3 nucleotides: TGTGCCAGTAGTATAGAAGCGGGACAGAATCAGCCCCAGCATTTT. This sequence encodes CASSIEAGQNQPQHF.

The chain links TRBV25-1 to TRBJ1-4; no definite D call. Trimming pared 4 bases from V and 6 bases from J, leaving 21 bases between. The CDR3 spans 17 residues. Germline CDR1 and CDR2: MGHDK and SYGVNS. The CDR3 reads CASSVPPDLPGHEKLFF. CDR3 nucleotide sequence: TGTGCCAGCAGTGTCCCCCCGGATCTTCCCGGGCATGAAAAACTGTTTTTT.

This sequence joins TRBV6-1 and TRBJ2-7; no firm D call. Germline CDR1 is MNHNS and CDR2 is SASEGT. The CDR3 has 13 amino acids. V lost 1 base and J lost 7, with 11 bases in between. For the CDR3, the DNA is TGTGCCAGCAGTGAAGTATTGGTTGGTGAGCAGTACGTC. Amino acids: CASSEVLVGEQYV.

The V and J genes are TRBV9 and TRBJ1-3; 8 positions match TRBD1. The CDR3 contains 17 residues. Germline V lookup: CDR1 SGDLS, CDR2 YYNGEE. Unmatched junction bases numbered 11, after V lost 3 bases and J lost 3 bases. The CDR3 loop reads CASSAGGQGAFGNTIYF. Written as DNA, the CDR3 is TGTGCCAGCAGCGCAGGCGGGCAGGGGGCTTTTGGAAACACCATATATTTT. Full variable domain (missing parts from reference TRBV9 and TRBJ1-3): DSGVTQTPKHLITATGQRVTLRCSPRSGDLSVYWYQQSLDQGLQFLIQYYNGEERAKGNILERFSAQQFPDLHSELNLSSLELGDSALYFCASSAGGQGAFGNTIYFGEGSWLTVV.

V is TRBV12-5 and J is TRBJ2-1, with 10 bases fitting TRBD2. The CDR3 length is 16 residues. The germline V gene encodes CDR1 LGHNT and CDR2 FRNRAP. Germline trimming cut 2 bases from V and 15 bases from J; bases unmatched to any gene: 16. CDR3 sequence: CASGLYTLVAGGDRFF. Written as DNA, the CDR3 is TGTGCTAGTGGTTTGTACACTTTGGTAGCGGGAGGAGATCGGTTCTTC.

This clone was seen just once. This chain uses TRBV4-3 with TRBJ1-1; TRBD1 might be the D (6 bases). This CDR3 is 15 amino acids long. V was clipped by 3 bases and J by 0 bases, with 11 bases between them. Germline V CDR1 and CDR2: LGHNA, YSLEER. In DNA form, the CDR3 reads TGCGCCAGCAGCCATGGGGGGCCGATGAACACTGAAGCTTTCTTT. Its translation: CASSHGGPMNTEAFF.

The V call is TRBV7-2, the J call TRBJ1-1; D gene uncertain. V dropped 2 bases and J dropped 1 base, with 8 bases sitting between them. The germline gives CDR1 SGHTA, CDR2 FQGNSA. The CDR3 runs 14 residues. The CDR3 nucleotides read TGTGCCAGCAGCTTACGTGGGTGGAACACTGAAGCTTTCTTT. Residues: CASSLRGWNTEAFF.

This clone was seen only once. The rearrangement links TRBV7-9 to TRBJ2-1; D is unclear. There are 13 residues in the CDR3. The V gene lost 3 bases and the J gene lost 12 bases, with 15 bases spanning the gap. Per germline, CDR1 SEHNR and CDR2 FQNEAQ (reference sequence). CDR3 sequence reads: CASSFSPSTGQFF. For the CDR3, the DNA is TGTGCCAGCAGCTTTAGCCCATCTACCGGGCAGTTCTTC.

The chain uses TRBV3-1 (or the pseudogene TRBV3-2) and TRBJ2-7; D remains ambiguous. This CDR3 is built from 15 residues. The germline V gene has CDR1 LGHDT and CDR2 YNNKEL (reference sequence). V dropped 6 bases and J dropped 2 bases, with 17 bases sitting between them. This chain's CDR3 is CASRFRRILTYEQYV. CDR3 bases: TGTGCCAGCAGATTTAGACGGATTCTAACCTACGAGCAGTACGTC.

The chain combines TRBV30 with TRBJ1-4; D perhaps matches TRBD1 (5 bases). Between the trimmed V and J ends, which lost 0 bases and 8 bases, there was a span of 13 bases. There are 14 residues in the CDR3. Germline loops: CDR1 GTSNPN, CDR2 SVGIG (reference sequence). CDR3 in amino acids: CAWSVLGEWEKLFF. Written as DNA, the CDR3 is TGTGCCTGGAGTGTTCTGGGGGAATGGGAAAAACTGTTTTTT. The complete variable domain, with remaining parts taken from reference TRBV30 and TRBJ1-4, reads SQTIHQWPATLVQPVGSPLSLECTVEGTSNPNLYWYRQAAGRGLQLLFYSVGIGQISSEVPQNLSASRPQDRQFILSSKKLLLSDSGFYLCAWSVLGEWEKLFFGSGTQLSVL.

This rearrangement joins TRBV19 to TRBJ1-4; D is possibly TRBD1 (5 bases). V dropped 7 bases and J dropped 0 bases, with 12 bases sitting between them. CDR3 length: 15 residues. From germline, CDR1 is LNHDA and CDR2 SQIVND (reference sequence). The CDR3 sequence is CASIGRGTTNEKLFF. The CDR3 bases are TGTGCCAGTATTGGGAGGGGAACAACTAATGAAAAACTGTTTTTT.

This chain's CDR3 is CASSLITGVHSEQYV. The CDR3 DNA sequence: TGTGCCAGCAGCTTAATAACAGGGGTACATAGCGAGCAGTACGTC. V gene TRBV11-2 combines with J gene TRBJ2-7; 7 positions agree with TRBD1. This CDR3 region has 15 residues. Germline V lookup: CDR1 SGHAT, CDR2 FQNNGV. The V gene end was trimmed by 2 bases and the J gene end by 6 bases; junction bases not matched to a gene: 10.

J is TRBJ1-5 and V is TRBV2; D is perhaps TRBD1 (6 bases). This CDR3 spans 18 amino acids. Trimming pared 6 bases from V and 3 bases from J, leaving 24 bases between. Germline CDR1 SNHLY, CDR2 FYNNEI. Here the CDR3 DNA reads TGTGCCAGCAGCCCCGTTGTGATAGGCAGGGGACCCAATCAGCCCCAGCATTTT. This gives the protein CASSPVVIGRGPNQPQHF. The variable domain in full, completed from reference TRBV2 and TRBJ1-5, reads EPEVTQTPSHQVTQMGQEVILRCVPISNHLYFYWYRQILGQKVEFLVSFYNNEISEKSEIFDDQFSVERPDGSNFTLKIRSTKLEDSAMYFCASSPVVIGRGPNQPQHFGDGTRLSIL.

The CDR3 sequence is CASNPTGANTEAFF. CDR3 DNA: TGCGCCAGCAACCCGACAGGGGCGAACACTGAAGCTTTCTTT. The rearrangement joins TRBV5-1 to TRBJ1-1, with 8 bases fitting TRBD1. V trimming: 6 bases; J trimming: 1 base; junction bases outside the gene matches: 5. Per germline, CDR1 SGHRS and CDR2 YFSETQ. The CDR3 spans 14 residues.

The chain is built from TRBV2 and TRBJ1-5; 7 bases align to TRBD1. V lost 8 bases and J lost 9; bases outside the gene matches: 13. This CDR3 contains 14 residues. In germline, CDR1 is SNHLY, CDR2 FYNNEI. The CDR3 coding sequence is TGTGCCAGCTGGCGGGGGACAGCCCTATCGCCCCAGCATTTT. Residues: CASWRGTALSPQHF.